This T cell receptor beta chain was recorded in a study of CD8+ T cells in alopecia areata. As the sequencing template, cDNA was produced by extracting RNA and reverse transcribing it. Sequencing used immunoSEQ multiplex PCR; TCRdb keeps in-frame clones, though not all of them. This sample has 80,000 to 100,000 clones; roughly 40% occur once, and the top ten carry roughly 18%. Stated treatment: oral pan-JAK inhibitor, 5-10 mg twice daily. From germline, CDR1 is GTSNPN and CDR2 SVGIG (reference sequence). CDR3 size: 12 residues. V lost 2 bases and J 6 bases, leaving 7 bases between the germline ends. Sample: CD8+ T cells sorted from blood, taken at week 24, from a patient treated with tofacitinib. This TCR was recovered from a human donor with alopecia areata. The gene calls are TRBV30 and TRBJ2-2; no definite D call. The CDR3 loop reads CAWSSFAGELFF. In DNA form, the CDR3 reads TGTGCCTGGAGTTCTTTTGCCGGGGAGCTGTTTTTT.